This passage covers 23 T cell receptor beta chains from one sample sequenced in a study of lymphopenia after photon versus proton radiotherapy. Generated by immunoSEQ multiplex PCR, the TCRdb table keeps only in-frame clones and is missing some. Altogether more than 45,000 clones are present, approximately 84% being singletons, with the ten largest covering around 2.2%. Sequencing was performed on peripheral blood, taken from a patient treated with proton-based radiotherapy. Receptors originate from a man aged 60-69 years with pancreatic cancer.

The J gene is TRBJ2-7, the V gene TRBV27; 10 positions match TRBD2. J gave up 7 bases and V 3 bases, and 6 bases lay outside the gene matches. The CDR3 runs 14 residues. CDR1 is MNHEY, CDR2 SMNVEV, per germline (reference sequence). The CDR3 loop reads CASSLTSGWGEQYF. The CDR3 DNA sequence: TGTGCCAGCAGTTTGACTAGCGGGTGGGGGGAGCAGTACTTC.

The chain is built from TRBV14 and TRBJ2-2; D is perhaps TRBD2 (5 bases). Trimming cost V 1 base and J 3 bases, with 12 bases left between them. In germline, CDR1 is SGHDN, CDR2 FVKESK. The CDR3 runs to 16 residues. The CDR3 sequence is CASSQVFGIDTGELFF. CDR3 coding DNA: TGTGCCAGCAGCCAAGTCTTCGGGATTGACACCGGGGAGCTGTTTTTT.

V usage is TRBV5-4 and J usage is TRBJ2-1; 8 bases are shared with TRBD2. The CDR3 runs 15 residues. Germline CDR1 is SGHNT and CDR2 is YYREEE (reference sequence). V was pared by 2 bases and J by 4 bases, with 5 bases of the junction left unmatched. CDR3 in DNA: TGTGCCAGCAGCTTTGACGGCGGGAGGTACAATGAGCAGTTCTTC. Amino acids: CASSFDGGRYNEQFF.

The chain has TRBV11-3 and TRBJ2-3, with TRBD2 identical over 14 bases. The germline V gene has CDR1 SGHNT and CDR2 YENEEA. This CDR3 contains 17 residues. J gave up 3 bases and V 5 bases, and 7 bases lay outside the gene matches. CDR3 amino acids: CASSQGTSGSSTDTQYF. Here the CDR3 DNA reads TGTGCCAGCAGCCAAGGGACTAGCGGGAGTAGTACAGATACGCAGTATTTT.

CDR3: CASSLDVGNEKLFF. The CDR3 DNA reads as TGCGCCAGCAGCTTGGATGTGGGGAATGAAAAACTGTTTTTT. The V gene is TRBV5-1, the J gene TRBJ1-4; D remains unclear. Germline values: CDR1 SGHRS, CDR2 YFSETQ. V shed 0 bases and J shed 5 bases, with 8 bases lying between them. The CDR3 is 14 amino acids.

This sequence joins TRBV7-8 and TRBJ2-3; a weak D match, TRBD1 (6 bases). The V and J ends lost 0 bases and 1 base respectively, with 14 bases between them. Looked up from germline, CDR1 is SGHVS and CDR2 is FQNEAQ. CDR3 length: 17 residues. DNA for the CDR3: TGTGCCAGCAGCTTAGCGCGCAGGGGCCCCGGCACAGATACGCAGTATTTT. Residues: CASSLARRGPGTDTQYF.

This sequence joins TRBV5-1 and TRBJ2-2; D might be TRBD2 (5 bases). The CDR3 is made up of 12 amino acids. The germline V and J ends were trimmed by 5 bases and 7 bases, with 9 bases remaining between them. The germline V gene encodes CDR1 SGHRS and CDR2 YFSETQ. CDR3 sequence: CASSVGVGELFF. CDR3 sequence (DNA): TGCGCCAGCAGTGTGGGAGTCGGGGAGCTGTTTTTT.

Here the CDR3 reads CASSIGLLGNEQFF. The CDR3 DNA reads TGTGCCAGTAGTATCGGACTCCTGGGGAATGAGCAGTTCTTC. The V and J genes are TRBV19 and TRBJ2-1; D perhaps matches TRBD2 (5 bases). Germline lookup yields CDR1 LNHDA and CDR2 SQIVND (reference sequence). The CDR3 runs 14 residues. Trimming stripped 3 bases from V and 7 bases from J, with 13 bases between. The variable domain in full, with the rest retrieved from reference TRBV19 and TRBJ2-1, is DGGITQSPKYLFRKEGQNVTLSCEQNLNHDAMYWYRQDPGQGLRLIYYSQIVNDFQKGDIAEGYSVSREKKESFPLTVTSAQKNPTAFYLCASSIGLLGNEQFFGPGTRLTVL.

V is TRBV7-2 and J is TRBJ2-5; the D is unclear. Per the germline V gene, CDR1 is SGHTA and CDR2 is FQGNSA. This CDR3 has 13 residues. V was shortened by 2 bases and J by 6 bases, with 10 bases between the two germline ends. The CDR3 loop reads CASSLPGRQTQYF. In nucleotides, the CDR3 is TGTGCCAGCAGCTTACCCGGACGCCAGACCCAGTACTTC.

The CDR3, as DNA: TGTGCCAGCAGTTCGGGACTAGCGGGCTACGAGCAGTACTTC. This translates into CASSSGLAGYEQYF. V usage is TRBV6-5 and J usage is TRBJ2-7, with 12 bases fitting TRBD2. The CDR3 contains 14 residues. Looked up from germline, CDR1 is MNHEY and CDR2 is SVGAGI. V was clipped by 4 bases and J by 3 bases; unmatched bases: 1.

The rearrangement uses TRBV5-1 and TRBJ2-1; TRBD2 matches at 8 bases. Germline CDR1 reads SGHRS; CDR2 reads YFSETQ. The trim removed 0 bases at V and 8 bases at J, leaving 10 bases unmatched. The CDR3 has 16 amino acids. Here the CDR3 DNA reads TGCGCCAGCAGCTTGGAAGGGACTAGTCTATTTTATGAGCAGTTCTTC. Its translation: CASSLEGTSLFYEQFF.

The V and J genes are TRBV9 and TRBJ2-3; no reliable D call. The V end was cut by 0 bases, the J end by 4 bases, with 15 bases between. The CDR3 consists of 16 residues. Germline CDR1 and CDR2: SGDLS and YYNGEE. The CDR3 DNA is TGTGCCAGCAGCGTAGTCGGAAGATTAGGCGCAGATACGCAGTATTTT. Its protein is CASSVVGRLGADTQYF.

This chain joins TRBV19 and TRBJ2-7, with 15 nucleotides matching TRBD2. V shed 3 bases and J 5 bases; nucleotides not matched to a gene: 2. The CDR3 is 15 residues long. Germline V lookup: CDR1 LNHDA, CDR2 SQIVND (reference sequence). CDR3 sequence: CASSMGLAGGDEQYF. The CDR3 coding sequence is TGTGCCAGTAGTATGGGACTAGCGGGAGGAGACGAGCAGTACTTC.

CDR3 DNA sequence: TGTGCCAGCAGCCCCCTCGGGGGTGCAACTAATGAAAAACTGTTTTTT. This sequence encodes CASSPLGGATNEKLFF. This chain connects TRBV11-3 to TRBJ1-4; the D gene is possibly TRBD1 (5 bases). This CDR3 contains 16 residues. V was cut by 5 bases and J by 0 bases, with 13 bases left in between. Looked up from germline, CDR1 is SGHNT and CDR2 is YENEEA.

V and J are TRBV28 and TRBJ2-3, with TRBD2 as a possible D gene (5 bases). Trimming cost V 6 bases and J 3 bases, with 13 bases left between them. The CDR3 length is 14 residues. Germline V gene sequence: CDR1 MDHEN, CDR2 SYDVKM. The CDR3 sequence is CASSPGGGTDTQYF. CDR3 bases: TGTGCCAGCAGCCCCGGAGGAGGAACAGATACGCAGTATTTT.

CDR3 protein: CASTWGSNQPQHF. The DNA for the CDR3 is TGTGCCAGCACTTGGGGTAGCAATCAGCCCCAGCATTTT. The rearrangement uses TRBV19 and TRBJ1-5; D not resolved. Germline values: CDR1 LNHDA, CDR2 SQIVND (reference sequence). CDR3 length: 13 residues. Trimming removed 9 bases at V and 0 bases at J, with 9 bases between.

This chain uses TRBV30 with TRBJ2-5, with TRBD2 identical over 15 bases. The CDR3 totals 15 residues. Germline V gene sequence: CDR1 GTSNPN, CDR2 SVGIG (reference sequence). Trimming took 7 bases from V and 1 from J; bases not matched to a gene: 4. The CDR3 reads CALGLAGGGQETQYF. For the CDR3, the DNA is TGTGCCTTGGGACTAGCGGGAGGAGGCCAAGAGACCCAGTACTTC.

The V call is TRBV19, the J call TRBJ2-5; 10 bases agree with TRBD2. Germline CDR1 LNHDA, CDR2 SQIVND (reference sequence). The length of the CDR3 is 15 residues. Trimming removed 6 bases from V and 2 bases from J; junction bases left unmatched: 6. CDR3 nucleotides: TGTGCCAGTAGACCTAGCGGGAGTGGTCAAGAGACCCAGTACTTC. It is translated as CASRPSGSGQETQYF. The entire variable domain, with the rest obtained from reference TRBV19 and TRBJ2-5, is as follows: DGGITQSPKYLFRKEGQNVTLSCEQNLNHDAMYWYRQDPGQGLRLIYYSQIVNDFQKGDIAEGYSVSREKKESFPLTVTSAQKNPTAFYLCASRPSGSGQETQYFGPGTRLLVL.

This clone occurred a few times. The chain has TRBV5-6 and TRBJ2-3, with D hard to call. Germline CDR1 and CDR2: SGHDT and YYEEEE. Deletions cut 1 base from V and 1 base from J, with 10 bases between. The CDR3 has 15 amino acids. This CDR3 reads CASSLIRVRTDTQYF. Here the CDR3 DNA reads TGTGCCAGCAGCTTGATCCGGGTTCGCACAGATACGCAGTATTTT.

This rearrangement joins TRBV27 to TRBJ2-2; 8 positions match TRBD1. The junction had 6 bases not matched to a gene; V was cut back by 6 bases and J by 6 bases. Germline assignment: CDR1 MNHEY and CDR2 SMNVEV (reference sequence). The CDR3 runs 14 residues. CDR3 residues: CASRAGGAAGELFF. As DNA, the CDR3 is TGTGCCAGCAGGGCAGGGGGCGCAGCCGGGGAGCTGTTTTTT.

The chain has TRBV6-1 and TRBJ1-2; tentative D call: TRBD1 (5 bases). This CDR3 contains 15 residues. Trimming removed 0 bases at V and 4 bases at J, with 12 bases between. Per the germline V gene, CDR1 is MNHNS and CDR2 is SASEGT. In DNA, the CDR3 is TGTGCCAGCAGTGAAGCGGGGGTGAAGAGCTATGGCTACACCTTC. Translation gives CASSEAGVKSYGYTF.

The chain links TRBV5-4 to TRBJ2-3, with TRBD2 as a possible D gene (5 bases). The CDR3 runs to 15 residues. The V gene lost 4 bases and the J gene lost 0 bases, with 12 bases spanning the gap. Germline-derived CDR1 and CDR2 are SGHNT and YYREEE (reference sequence). CDR3 protein: CASSRSGASTDTQYF. The DNA of the CDR3 is TGTGCCAGCAGCCGGAGCGGAGCTAGCACAGATACGCAGTATTTT.

This clone was observed once. V and J are TRBV6-6 and TRBJ2-4; 11 bases align to TRBD1. The CDR3 totals 16 residues. CDR1 is MNHNY and CDR2 is SVGAGI in the germline V gene (reference sequence). Trimming took 6 bases from V and 8 from J; bases not matched to a gene: 12. Here the CDR3 DNA reads TGTGCCAGCAGCCGAACCGGGACAGGGGGGGGATACATTCAGTACTTC. Amino acids: CASSRTGTGGGYIQYF.